The 5 T cell receptor beta chains below were found in one sample sequenced in a study of human T cells and chemical hapten exposure (dated by TCRdb to the early 2020s). The sample's time point, from its label and the paper: patch test 2, 6 weeks after DPC sensitization. Read against the paper, the sample's treatment or condition label means: therapeutic diphenylcyclopropenone sensitization with weekly scalp DPC. Receptor amplification or capture employed RACE. Sequencing was performed on a NextSeq 500. TCRdb reran the public reads through fastp at Q25 and MiXCR, keeping productive beta chains. CDR3 protein duplicates are merged, each entry listing the most common genes and DNA. In this sample the table shows just over 350,000 distinct CDR3 sequences, about 6% of which occur a single time. Approximately 5.4% of the sample is taken by the ten largest. This material consisted of whole blood, taken in connection with sensitization to the hapten diphenylcyclopropenone (DPC). Every receptor here comes from a woman aged 18-29 years with alopecia areata. Some clones in this sample may be carry-over from other donors' samples.

This clonotype was detected only a few times. The rearrangement joins TRBV12-3 or TRBV12-4 to TRBJ1-1; TRBD1 is a possible D gene (6 bases). The CDR3 spans 17 residues. Trimming took 5 bases from V and 0 from J, leaving 19 bases between them. The CDR3 loop is CASSPEQGLDMNTEAFF. The CDR3 DNA reads as TGTGCCAGCAGTCCCGAGCAGGGGCTCGATATGAACACTGAAGCTTTCTTT.

This clonotype was found a few times. The chain employs TRBV15 and TRBJ1-2; D gene unclear. The CDR3 length is 12 residues. Germline-derived CDR1 and CDR2 are LNHNV and YYDKDF (reference sequence). With 0 bases removed from V and 6 bases from J, the gap between germline ends came to 5 bases. CDR3 loop: CATSRDPDGYTF. The DNA of the CDR3 is TGTGCCACCAGCAGAGATCCAGATGGCTACACCTTC.

This clonotype appeared many times. The chain joins TRBV7-8 to TRBJ1-4, with a tentative D call TRBD1 (5 bases). Germline V gene lookup returns CDR1 SGHVS and CDR2 FQNEAQ. V lost 0 bases and J lost 8, with 13 bases in between. The CDR3 spans 15 residues. The CDR3 nucleotides read TGTGCCAGCAGCTTAGCGGGGGGGTCTGGAGAAAAACTGTTTTTT. Amino acids: CASSLAGGSGEKLFF.

This chain connects TRBV20-1 to TRBJ2-2; TRBD2 aligns across 7 bases. The germline CDR1 and CDR2 sequences are DFQATT and SNEGSKA (reference sequence). The CDR3 is made up of 15 amino acids. With V trimmed by 2 bases and J by 3 bases, 6 bases remained unmatched. The CDR3 is CSARKGGIDTGELFF. The CDR3 DNA follows: TGCAGTGCTAGAAAGGGAGGGATAGACACCGGGGAGCTGTTTTTT.

This clonotype showed up many times. The genes are TRBV12-5 and TRBJ1-6; D remains ambiguous. Looked up from germline, CDR1 is LGHNT and CDR2 is FRNRAP. The CDR3 spans 12 residues. V was shortened by 4 bases and J by 14 bases, with 12 bases between the two germline ends. In DNA form, the CDR3 reads TGTGCTAGTGGTTCGCGTCCTGAGGCCCTCCACTTT. Encoded protein: CASGSRPEALHF.